This T cell receptor beta chain was obtained from a study of OX40 agonist ivuxolimab in advanced cancers. Study as a whole: Of the patients, three showed partial responses, one with hepatocellular carcinoma and two with cutaneous melanoma.

General observations from the study: On average, a greater number of expanded clones characterised CD8+ T cells relative to CD4+.

The method was immunoSEQ multiplex PCR; TCRdb's version includes in-frame clones alone and lacks a portion of them. The sample holds approximately 54,000 clones; approximately 90% are singletons and the top ten take 8.5% to 9%. Note on this clone: Its antigen is currently unknown.

The V and J ends lost 7 bases and 7 bases respectively, with 16 bases between them. This CDR3 has 14 amino acids. Germline CDR1 and CDR2: LNHNV and YYDKDF (reference sequence). The clonotype originates from an adult with an advanced solid tumor such as melanoma, head and neck, liver or kidney cancer. Specimen: CD4+ or CD8+ T cells sorted from blood, collected in a trial of the OX40 agonist ivuxolimab. The chain couples TRBV15 to TRBJ2-2; possibly TRBD1 for D (5 bases). This CDR3 reads CATTDLQGYGELFF. The CDR3 DNA reads TGTGCCACCACAGATCTTCAGGGATACGGGGAGCTGTTTTTT.